Presented here are 4 T cell receptor beta chains from one specimen sequenced in a study of blood T cell dynamics during melanoma immunotherapy. Sample time point: pre-treatment baseline. Sequencing was performed with immunoSEQ multiplex PCR; in TCRdb, only in-frame clones are kept and a portion is missing. This table has 9,500 or so clones, roughly 90% appearing once. The sequenced sample was blood, obtained from a patient treated with checkpoint blockade. Receptors were obtained from a human donor with melanoma.

This sequence joins TRBV7-8 and TRBJ2-1, with 13 bases lining up with TRBD2. With 6 bases clipped from V and 8 bases from J, the junction kept 13 bases outside the gene matches. Germline V gene lookup returns CDR1 SGHVS and CDR2 FQNEAQ. CDR3 length: 17 amino acids. CDR3 protein: CASSRPPGLAGLDEQFF. CDR3 coding DNA: TGTGCCAGCAGTCGACCCCCGGGACTAGCGGGATTGGATGAGCAGTTCTTC.

This rearrangement joins TRBV19 to TRBJ2-6; no definite D call. The germline V gene has CDR1 LNHDA and CDR2 SQIVND (reference sequence). V was trimmed by 1 base and J by 2 bases, leaving 12 bases between them. This CDR3 is 17 amino acids long. The CDR3 DNA sequence: TGTGCCAGTAGTATAGCGTCGAGTTCGGCTGGGGCCAACGTCCTGACTTTC. It specifies CASSIASSSAGANVLTF.

This clone was seen only a few times. The chain combines TRBV2 with TRBJ1-5; 9 bases fit TRBD1. This CDR3 is built from 14 residues. Losses at the gene ends were 4 bases for V and 2 bases for J; bases not matched to a gene: 0. Germline CDR1 and CDR2: SNHLY and FYNNEI. CDR3 in DNA: TGTGCCAGCAGTGGGACAGGGGGCAATCAGCCCCAGCATTTT. As protein: CASSGTGGNQPQHF.

This chain uses TRBV28 with TRBJ2-3; no definite D call. CDR1 is MDHEN, CDR2 SYDVKM, per germline. CDR3 length: 16 residues. Between the trimmed V and J ends, which lost 5 bases and 1 base, there was a span of 16 bases. The CDR3 spells CASSPSRNRGTDTQYF. CDR3 coding DNA: TGTGCCAGCAGTCCCTCAAGAAATCGGGGCACAGATACGCAGTATTTT.